This T cell receptor beta chain was obtained from a study of spatial heterogeneity in lung cancer. About the study: Detected sequences consistently included more beta-chain ones than alpha-chain ones. Every unique TCR and UMI combination, on average, appeared more than ten times in raw reads. Study findings and constraints: It was found that expanded intratumoral alpha and beta TCR counts tracked tumor mutation counts.

Germline loops: CDR1 DFQATT, CDR2 SNEGSKA (reference sequence). The length of the CDR3 is 14 residues. With 0 bases clipped from V and 1 base from J, the junction kept 2 bases outside the gene matches. One entry per CDR3 protein, called by TCRdb with MiXCR from the 5' RACE reads. The sample records about 2,200 distinct CDR3 sequences, approximately 15% being singletons. Worth noting for this clonotype: Its antigen is undetermined.

Specified time point: sample taken at primary tumor resection. The cohort: around 79 early-stage, untreated non-small cell lung cancer patients. No cells were sorted before sequencing. The whole RNA sequenced was extracted from tumor, nontumor lung or frozen PBMC. The sequences come from lung tumor tissue, collected at surgery. The chain has TRBV20-1 and TRBJ1-1; 7 bases align to TRBD1. The sequence was obtained from a male donor with early-stage non-small cell lung cancer. The CDR3 protein is CSAREGTANTEAFF. Written as DNA, the CDR3 is TGCAGTGCTAGAGAGGGGACAGCGAACACTGAAGCTTTCTTT.